Each of the 3 T cell receptor beta chains below was sequenced from the same sample in a study of blood T cell repertoires in COVID-19. Data came from immunoSEQ multiplex PCR; TCRdb stores just in-frame clones and leaves some out. The sample gives 150,000 to 200,000 clones, approximately 90% of which show up once; about 0.8% is in the top ten. Sequencing was done on a sample of PBMCs or T cells enriched from blood (not recorded which). The source is a woman aged 18-30 years who had recovered from COVID-19.

The chain recombines TRBV5-4 with TRBJ2-1; D gene unclear. The germline CDR1 and CDR2 sequences are SGHNT and YYREEE (reference sequence). V shed 5 bases and J shed 6 bases, with 6 bases lying between them. This CDR3 has 11 amino acids. CDR3 sequence: CASRWANEQFF. The CDR3 DNA is TGTGCCAGCAGATGGGCCAATGAGCAGTTCTTC.

The chain employs TRBV11-2 and TRBJ2-2; D ambiguous. V lost 1 base to trimming and J lost 7 bases, with 4 bases between them. CDR1 is SGHAT and CDR2 is FQNNGV in the germline V gene. This CDR3 contains 12 residues. The chain's CDR3 is CASSLVLGELFF. The CDR3 DNA reads TGTGCCAGCAGCTTAGTTCTCGGGGAGCTGTTTTTT.

The chain links TRBV6-1 to TRBJ1-2; possible D gene TRBD1, 6 bases. Germline CDR1 and CDR2: MNHNS and SASEGT. The CDR3 loop spans 15 amino acids. With 1 base removed from V and 4 bases from J, the gap between germline ends came to 13 bases. DNA of the CDR3: TGTGCCAGCAGTGAAGTGGGCAGGGGCTCCTATGGCTACACCTTC. As protein: CASSEVGRGSYGYTF.